This T cell receptor (beta chain) was sequenced during a study of T cells in localized non-small cell lung cancer. The repertoire was sequenced with immunoSEQ multiplex PCR; TCRdb's copy has only in-frame clones and lacks some. Among approximately 80,000 clones listed, around 80% were seen once. V shed 1 base and J shed 0 bases, with 15 bases lying between them. The CDR3 runs 16 residues. The germline V gene has CDR1 GTSNPN and CDR2 SVGIG (reference sequence). This clonotype was obtained from a female donor at least 60 years old with stage I lung adenocarcinoma. The sample in question was peripheral blood, obtained before any cancer treatment. This chain links TRBV30 with TRBJ1-2; possible D gene TRBD1, 6 bases. CDR3 loop: CAWSDPDSLSNYGYTF. As DNA, the CDR3 is TGTGCCTGGAGTGACCCGGACAGCCTTTCTAACTATGGCTACACCTTC.